The entry below describes one TCR beta chain. The germline CDR1 and CDR2 sequences are MNHNS and SASEGT. The V and J ends lost 4 bases and 4 bases respectively, with 10 bases between them. The CDR3 runs 13 residues. This specimen comes from a study of neoadjuvant anti-PD-1 for oral cavity cancer. In the study overall: Most patients had three to four biweekly doses of 3 mg/kg nivolumab before resection.

Described time point: after neoadjuvant nivolumab, at surgical resection. TCRdb's table, derived via immunoSEQ multiplex PCR, lists solely in-frame clones and lacks some. The sample has about 39,000 clones; about three quarters are singletons. Sample: PBMCs, taken after nivolumab (anti-PD-1) treatment. The source is a person aged 40-85 years with oral cavity squamous cell carcinoma. The chain recombines TRBV6-1 with TRBJ2-5; D remains unclear. This CDR3 reads CASSVVGGETQYF. DNA for the CDR3: TGTGCCAGCAGTGTCGTGGGTGGAGAGACCCAGTACTTC.